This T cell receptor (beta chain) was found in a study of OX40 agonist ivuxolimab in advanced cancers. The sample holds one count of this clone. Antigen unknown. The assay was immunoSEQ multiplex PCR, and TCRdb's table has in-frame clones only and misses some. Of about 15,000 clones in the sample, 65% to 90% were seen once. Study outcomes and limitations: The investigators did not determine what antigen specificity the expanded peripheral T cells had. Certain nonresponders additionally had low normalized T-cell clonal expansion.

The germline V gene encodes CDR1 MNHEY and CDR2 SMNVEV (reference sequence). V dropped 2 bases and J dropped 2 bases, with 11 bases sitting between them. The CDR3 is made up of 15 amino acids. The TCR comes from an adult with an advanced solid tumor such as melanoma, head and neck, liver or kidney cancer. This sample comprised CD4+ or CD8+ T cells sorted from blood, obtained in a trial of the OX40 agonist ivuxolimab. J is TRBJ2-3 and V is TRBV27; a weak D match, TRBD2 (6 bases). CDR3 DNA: TGTGCCAGCAGTTTAATGGCGGGACTCACAGATACGCAGTATTTT. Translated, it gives CASSLMAGLTDTQYF.